This record looks at one T cell receptor (beta chain) sequence and its context. Its antigen is not identified. This specimen comes from a study of shared clonotypes between healthy human individuals. In the study overall: Donor ages ranged 18 to 49 years: a couple of women, a few men. Donors had three CD4 naive, three CD4 memory, two CD8 naive and one CD8 memory plate apiece. Notes on the study in general: A few donors showed sharing of around 5.3% of naive CD4 clonotypes. Larger richness was generally estimated for naive than memory subsets.

Produced via immunoSEQ multiplex PCR; TCRdb's table is partial and in-frame only. The repertoire includes millions of clones, about 92% of them detected once, and roughly 1.8% sits in the top ten. The germline V gene has CDR1 MNHNS and CDR2 SASEGT. This CDR3 region has 12 residues. Trimming removed 6 bases at V and 8 bases at J, with 11 bases between. CD45RO-negative, CCR7-positively selected cells formed the naive CD8 fraction, excluding terminally differentiated effector memory CD45RA+ cells. The TCR originated in a man aged 18 to 29 in good health. Some clones in this sample may be carry-over from other donors' samples. V gene TRBV6-1 combines with J gene TRBJ2-1, with D uncertain. The specimen was naive CD8+ T cells from PBMCs. The CDR3 spells CASSDFLDEQFF. In DNA form, the CDR3 reads TGTGCCAGCAGCGACTTTCTAGATGAGCAGTTCTTC.